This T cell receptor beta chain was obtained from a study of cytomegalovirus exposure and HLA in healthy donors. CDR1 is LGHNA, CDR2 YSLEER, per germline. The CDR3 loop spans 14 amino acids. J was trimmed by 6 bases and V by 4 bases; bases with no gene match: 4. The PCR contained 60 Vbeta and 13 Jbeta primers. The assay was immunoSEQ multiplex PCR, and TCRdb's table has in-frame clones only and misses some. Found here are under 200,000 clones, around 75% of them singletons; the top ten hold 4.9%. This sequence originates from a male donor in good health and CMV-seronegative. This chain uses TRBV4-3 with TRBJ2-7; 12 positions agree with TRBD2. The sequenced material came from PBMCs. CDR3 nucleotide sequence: TGCGCCAGCAGCCCTAGCGGGAGGGCCTTCGAGCAGTACTTC. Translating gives CASSPSGRAFEQYF.